Below, 26 T cell receptor beta chains from the same sample are listed, as sequenced in a study of long-term antiretroviral therapy in people with HIV. Survey-level resolution applied to immunoSEQ assay v3.0. The method was immunoSEQ multiplex PCR; TCRdb's version includes in-frame clones alone and lacks a portion of them. The profile covers 26,000 or so clones, with about 82% appearing a single time and around 10% taken by the ten largest. The sample in question was unsorted PBMCs, obtained 0.8 years before starting antiretroviral therapy. These receptors were collected from a man between 18 and 35 years old with HIV.

The genes are TRBV5-6 and TRBJ1-2, with D tentatively TRBD1 (6 bases). The CDR3 is 14 amino acids. With 3 bases removed from V and 2 bases from J, the gap between germline ends came to 11 bases. Germline V gene data show CDR1 as SGHDT and CDR2 as YYEEEE. The CDR3 coding sequence is TGTGCCAGCAGCTATAGAACAGGGAACTATGGCTACACCTTC. Protein sequence: CASSYRTGNYGYTF.

As for this clone: This CDR3 is also generated by other DNA sequences in the sample. The J gene is TRBJ2-7, the V gene TRBV19; a weak D match, TRBD1 (6 bases). Germline values: CDR1 LNHDA, CDR2 SQIVND (reference sequence). Trimming stripped 1 base from V and 5 bases from J, with 9 bases between. The CDR3 contains 13 residues. This CDR3 reads CASSIASGDEQYF. CDR3 sequence (DNA): TGTGCCAGTAGTATAGCTTCAGGGGACGAGCAGTACTTC.

This clone was detected only a few times. The chain recombines TRBV29-1 with TRBJ2-1; 7 bases match TRBD1. The CDR3 spans 13 residues. Looked up from germline, CDR1 is SQVTM and CDR2 is ANQGSEA. The V segment lost 6 bases and the J segment 3 bases; nucleotides outside the gene matches: 5. CDR3 bases: TGCAGCGTAGCCCAGGGGGTCTACAATGAGCAGTTCTTC. Its translation: CSVAQGVYNEQFF.

The chain joins TRBV11-2 to TRBJ1-2; D remains ambiguous. Germline V lookup: CDR1 SGHAT, CDR2 FQNNGV. The CDR3 is 14 amino acids. V lost 0 bases and J lost 1, with 6 bases in between. DNA of the CDR3: TGTGCCAGCAGCTTAGACCTCAGTAACTATGGCTACACCTTC. Translated, it gives CASSLDLSNYGYTF.

This rearrangement joins TRBV4-1 to TRBJ2-3; D assignment may be TRBD1 or TRBD2 (5 bases each). The V end lost 3 bases, the J end lost 1 base, and 14 bases lay between the germline ends. Germline V gene data show CDR1 as MGHRA and CDR2 as YSYEKL. This CDR3 has 16 amino acids. The chain's CDR3 is CASSHGAGTGTDTQYF. In nucleotides, the CDR3 is TGCGCCAGCAGCCACGGGGCAGGTACCGGCACAGATACGCAGTATTTT.

V gene TRBV5-8 combines with J gene TRBJ1-2; 7 nucleotides align to TRBD1. V gave up 3 bases and J gave up 3 bases; unmatched junction bases: 2. The CDR3 is made up of 13 amino acids. Germline lookup yields CDR1 SGHTS and CDR2 YDEGEE. CDR3 bases: TGTGCCAGCAGCTGGACAGGATACTATGGCTACACCTTC. Encoded protein: CASSWTGYYGYTF.

The V gene is TRBV5-8, the J gene TRBJ1-2; D remains ambiguous. The V end lost 2 bases, the J end lost 7 bases, and 18 bases lay between the germline ends. CDR3 length: 15 residues. Looked up from germline, CDR1 is SGHTS and CDR2 is YDEGEE. The CDR3 here is CASSFHLGTSSGYTF. CDR3 sequence (DNA): TGTGCCAGCAGCTTCCATCTCGGCACGTCGAGTGGCTACACCTTC.

The chain links TRBV10-3 to TRBJ2-7; D may be TRBD1 (5 bases). The CDR3 spans 14 residues. Germline loops: CDR1 ENHRY, CDR2 SYGVKD. V lost 7 bases and J 1 base, leaving 14 bases between the germline ends. DNA for the CDR3: TGTGCCATCAAGACGGACAAGCCTTCCTACGAGCAGTACTTC. Protein sequence: CAIKTDKPSYEQYF.

This sequence joins TRBV27 and TRBJ1-2, with D uncertain. V shed 2 bases and J shed 2 bases, with 6 bases lying between them. The germline gives CDR1 MNHEY, CDR2 SMNVEV (reference sequence). The CDR3 loop spans 13 amino acids. The CDR3 sequence is CASSLDMNYGYTF. The DNA for the CDR3 is TGTGCCAGCAGTTTAGACATGAACTATGGCTACACCTTC.

The rearrangement links TRBV30 to TRBJ2-3; TRBD1 is a possible D gene (6 bases). The CDR3 covers 14 residues. Germline assignment: CDR1 GTSNPN and CDR2 SVGIG (reference sequence). V was pared by 2 bases and J by 3 bases, with 12 bases between. CDR3 loop: CAWSPGTFTDTQYF. The CDR3 region has the DNA TGTGCCTGGAGTCCCGGGACATTTACAGATACGCAGTATTTT.

This rearrangement joins TRBV4-2 to TRBJ1-4, with D maybe TRBD1 (6 bases). The CDR3 contains 15 residues. Germline CDR1 is LGHNA and CDR2 is YNFKEQ. V gave up 0 bases and J gave up 7 bases, with 12 bases separating them. The CDR3 loop reads CASSQDGGQGEKLFF. The CDR3 DNA is TGTGCCAGCAGCCAAGATGGGGGCCAGGGTGAAAAACTGTTTTTT.

This clone was counted once. This sequence joins TRBV18 and TRBJ1-1; 8 bases agree with TRBD1. The CDR3 runs to 17 residues. Trimming cost V 5 bases and J 5 bases; bases outside gene matches: 16. Germline-derived CDR1 and CDR2 are KGHSH and LQKENI. The CDR3: CASSSWTGQDGWTEAFF. Written as DNA, the CDR3 is TGTGCCAGCTCATCCTGGACAGGGCAAGACGGGTGGACTGAAGCTTTCTTT.

The chain recombines TRBV11-2 with TRBJ2-1, with a possible D match to TRBD2 (6 bases). Trimming took off 1 base at V and 3 bases at J, with 10 bases between the two ends. Germline V gene sequence: CDR1 SGHAT, CDR2 FQNNGV. The CDR3 has 15 residues. CDR3 protein: CASSLGPSVYNEQFF. In DNA form, the CDR3 reads TGTGCCAGCAGCTTAGGGCCTAGCGTCTACAATGAGCAGTTCTTC.

This chain connects TRBV30 to TRBJ1-1; D gene unclear. V gave up 3 bases and J gave up 2 bases, with 10 bases separating them. Germline V CDR1 and CDR2: GTSNPN, SVGIG (reference sequence). The CDR3 length is 13 residues. The CDR3 bases are TGTGCCTGGAGCGATGGAAGTAACACTGAAGCTTTCTTT. Protein product: CAWSDGSNTEAFF.

The chain employs TRBV7-9 and TRBJ1-5; D call uncertain. Germline values: CDR1 SEHNR, CDR2 FQNEAQ (reference sequence). The V end lost 2 bases, the J end lost 5 bases, and 10 bases lay between the germline ends. The CDR3 length is 14 residues. CDR3 nucleotide sequence: TGTGCCAGCAGCTTACCGGGGAAAGATCAGCCCCAGCATTTT. This sequence encodes CASSLPGKDQPQHF.

CDR3 in DNA: TGTGCCAGCAGCTTAAATGGAGGGGCCTCCTACGAGCAGTACTTC. It codes for CASSLNGGASYEQYF. The chain links TRBV7-2 to TRBJ2-7; D may be TRBD2 (6 bases). The germline CDR1 and CDR2 sequences are SGHTA and FQGNSA. The V gene lost 2 bases and the J gene lost 0 bases, with 11 bases spanning the gap. The CDR3 length is 15 residues.

This chain connects TRBV6-6 to TRBJ1-1; D is undetermined. CDR1 and CDR2 (germline): MNHNY, SVGAGI (reference sequence). CDR3 length: 13 amino acids. Trimming pared 8 bases from V and 4 bases from J, leaving 14 bases between. The CDR3, as DNA: TGTGCCAGCGGAAAAGGCACGGGCACTGAAGCTTTCTTT. Amino acids: CASGKGTGTEAFF.

This clone was picked up one time. The chain combines TRBV27 with TRBJ2-7, with 8 bases that match TRBD1. Per germline, CDR1 MNHEY and CDR2 SMNVEV (reference sequence). The CDR3 has 13 amino acids. Unmatched junction bases numbered 1, after V lost 4 bases and J lost 2 bases. The CDR3 here is CASSYRGTYEQYF. The CDR3 nucleotides read TGTGCCAGCAGTTACAGGGGGACCTACGAGCAGTACTTC.

As DNA, the CDR3 is TGTGCCAGCAGCGTAGGAGAGTTGGGGAATACCCAGTACTTC. Translating it yields CASSVGELGNTQYF. The J gene is TRBJ2-5, the V gene TRBV9, with D hard to call. The germline gives CDR1 SGDLS, CDR2 YYNGEE. The CDR3 is 14 amino acids. Trimming removed 0 bases from V and 8 bases from J, with 14 bases in between.

This clone appeared a few times. V is TRBV2 and J is TRBJ1-2; no clear D. V lost 4 bases and J 1 base, leaving 7 bases between the germline ends. CDR3 size: 13 residues. In germline, CDR1 is SNHLY, CDR2 FYNNEI. CDR3 bases: TGTGCCAGCAGTGTAGGCAATAACTATGGCTACACCTTC. This gives the protein CASSVGNNYGYTF.

This clone came up once. The chain carries TRBV19 and TRBJ2-1; tentatively, D is TRBD1 (5 bases). The CDR3 contains 12 residues. From germline, CDR1 is LNHDA and CDR2 SQIVND (reference sequence). Trimming stripped 9 bases from V and 4 bases from J, with 10 bases between. CDR3 DNA sequence: TGTGCCAGCACAGACAGTTACAATGAGCAGTTCTTC. It translates to CASTDSYNEQFF. The full variable domain, completed using reference TRBV19 and TRBJ2-1, is DGGITQSPKYLFRKEGQNVTLSCEQNLNHDAMYWYRQDPGQGLRLIYYSQIVNDFQKGDIAEGYSVSREKKESFPLTVTSAQKNPTAFYLCASTDSYNEQFFGPGTRLTVL.

The chain links TRBV5-4 to TRBJ1-1; D not resolved. The CDR3 runs 11 residues. Looked up from germline, CDR1 is SGHNT and CDR2 is YYREEE (reference sequence). Between the trimmed V and J ends, which lost 4 bases and 6 bases, there was a span of 7 bases. DNA of the CDR3: TGTGCCAGCAGCCAAAACGCTGAAGCTTTCTTT. The encoded protein is CASSQNAEAFF. Filled out from reference TRBV5-4 and TRBJ1-1, the complete variable domain reads ETGVTQSPTHLIKTRGQQVTLRCSSQSGHNTVSWYQQALGQGPQFIFQYYREEENGRGNFPPRFSGLQFPNYSSELNVNALELDDSALYLCASSQNAEAFFGQGTRLTVV.

In nucleotides, the CDR3 is TGCAGCTATGACAGGGAGGCGCGATATGAGCAGTTCTTC. Encoded protein: CSYDREARYEQFF. The rearrangement links TRBV29-1 to TRBJ2-1, with D perhaps TRBD1 (7 bases). From germline, CDR1 is SQVTM and CDR2 ANQGSEA. CDR3 length equals 13 residues. V lost 8 bases to trimming and J lost 8 bases, with 19 bases between them.

The V gene is TRBV29-1, the J gene TRBJ1-2; D perhaps matches TRBD1 (5 bases). The CDR3 consists of 18 residues. Between the trimmed V and J ends, which lost 1 base and 2 bases, there was a span of 23 bases. From germline, CDR1 is SQVTM and CDR2 ANQGSEA. The CDR3 loop reads CSVEVEPSGHPSNYGYTF. Here the CDR3 DNA reads TGCAGCGTTGAAGTCGAGCCTTCGGGGCACCCTAGCAACTATGGCTACACCTTC.

The gene calls are TRBV6-4 and TRBJ1-1; no clear D gene. The CDR3 contains 14 residues. Germline lookup yields CDR1 MRHNA and CDR2 SNTAGT. V lost 9 bases to trimming and J lost 1 base, with 15 bases between them. In DNA, the CDR3 is TGTGCCAGGCTGACCCACCACCCGAACACTGAAGCTTTCTTT. It translates to CARLTHHPNTEAFF.

This chain joins TRBV18 and TRBJ1-2, with D possibly being TRBD1 (6 bases). Germline V gene sequence: CDR1 KGHSH, CDR2 LQKENI. The CDR3 length is 15 residues. V lost 1 base and J 6 bases, leaving 15 bases between the germline ends. The CDR3 nucleotides are TGTGCCAGCTCACCACGGGACACATTGTTTAATGGCTACACCTTC. It specifies CASSPRDTLFNGYTF.